The 30 T cell receptor beta chains reported below all come from one sample, sequenced in a study of beta chain features in type 1 diabetes. Overall study findings and caveats: Shortening that was moderate but significant affected the TCRB CDR3s of Type 1 diabetes patients in all four CD4+ subsets.

These TCRs' antigens remain unknown. The study reverse transcribed the entire isolated RNA, so it sequenced expressed TCRB transcripts. The protocol was immunoSEQ multiplex PCR, while the TCRdb copy is restricted to in-frame clones and leaves out a portion. The table has 300,000 to 350,000 clones, approximately 10% seen once. The sample comprised central memory CD4+ T cells from blood. Every receptor here comes from a man aged 25-45 years with type 1 diabetes.

CDR3 sequence (DNA): TGCGCCAGCAGCCGCGCCCTAATCGGACTAGCCCTGGGGGGCAATGAGCAGTTCTTC. Translation gives CASSRALIGLALGGNEQFF. The chain couples TRBV4-3 to TRBJ2-1, with 8 bases identical to TRBD2. The CDR3 totals 19 residues. Trimming removed 4 bases from V and 6 bases from J; junction bases left unmatched: 20. Germline-derived CDR1 and CDR2 are LGHNA and YSLEER.

The chain uses TRBV7-9 and TRBJ2-5, with 13 bases fitting TRBD2. This CDR3 region has 14 residues. V trimming: 5 bases; J trimming: 5 bases; junction bases outside the gene matches: 2. Per the germline V gene, CDR1 is SEHNR and CDR2 is FQNEAQ (reference sequence). In DNA form, the CDR3 reads TGTGCCAGCAGCAGGACTAGCGGGGGTGAGACCCAGTACTTC. Translated: CASSRTSGGETQYF.

This clone was seen many times. The CDR3 sequence is CASRFGTSGGQETQYF. The DNA of the CDR3 is TGTGCCAGCAGGTTTGGGACTAGCGGGGGGCAAGAGACCCAGTACTTC. The V and J genes are TRBV7-2 and TRBJ2-5, with 15 bases identical to TRBD2. Germline V gene data show CDR1 as SGHTA and CDR2 as FQGNSA. V lost 6 bases, J lost 2 bases, and 4 bases stayed unmatched. CDR3 length equals 16 residues. Full variable domain (remainder filled in from reference TRBV7-2 and TRBJ2-5): GAGVSQSPSNKVTEKGKDVELRCDPISGHTALYWYRQSLGQGLEFLIYFQGNSAPDKSGLPSDRFSAERTGGSVSTLTIQRTQQEDSAVYLCASRFGTSGGQETQYFGPGTRLLVL.

The chain recombines TRBV10-3 with TRBJ1-6, with a tentative D call TRBD1 (6 bases). This CDR3 comprises 16 residues. V lost 5 bases and J lost 5, with 16 bases in between. From germline, CDR1 is ENHRY and CDR2 SYGVKD. CDR3 region: CAISMTGLVDNSPLHF. CDR3 nucleotides: TGTGCCATCAGTATGACAGGCCTAGTAGATAATTCACCCCTCCACTTT.

The chain joins TRBV7-2 to TRBJ1-5, with D unresolved. CDR3 length equals 15 residues. Germline loops: CDR1 SGHTA, CDR2 FQGNSA. Trimming removed 4 bases from V and 0 bases from J, with 10 bases in between. DNA of the CDR3: TGTGCCAGCAGCTCCGGACGGATTAGCAATCAGCCCCAGCATTTT. Its translation is CASSSGRISNQPQHF.

This clone occurred a few times. The chain combines TRBV7-2 with TRBJ2-7, with D uncertain. CDR1 and CDR2 (germline): SGHTA, FQGNSA. V lost 1 base, J lost 12 bases, and 10 bases lay in between. The CDR3 length is 11 residues. CDR3 DNA sequence: TGTGCCAGCAGCTTAGATCGACGCGGGTACTTC. Protein product: CASSLDRRGYF.

The chain carries TRBV6-1 and TRBJ2-7; D gene unclear. Trimming stripped 4 bases from V and 1 base from J, with 20 bases between. Germline V gene lookup returns CDR1 MNHNS and CDR2 SASEGT. The length of the CDR3 is 17 residues. CDR3 residues: CASSAPSGGQGSYEQYF. The CDR3 bases are TGTGCCAGCAGTGCCCCCTCGGGTGGGCAAGGATCCTACGAGCAGTACTTC.

This CDR3 reads CASSSTGLQETQYF. The CDR3 region has the DNA TGCGCCAGCAGCTCGACAGGCCTCCAAGAGACCCAGTACTTC. The V gene is TRBV5-1, the J gene TRBJ2-5; perhaps TRBD1 as D (6 bases). V lost 3 bases and J 1 base, leaving 10 bases between the germline ends. The CDR3 consists of 14 residues. The germline V gene encodes CDR1 SGHRS and CDR2 YFSETQ.

This chain joins TRBV5-6 and TRBJ1-2; D unresolved. With 1 base removed from V and 3 bases from J, the gap between germline ends came to 10 bases. Germline CDR1 SGHDT, CDR2 YYEEEE. The CDR3 is made up of 14 amino acids. The CDR3 reads CASSLFKSYYGYTF. The DNA for the CDR3 is TGTGCCAGCAGCTTGTTTAAAAGCTACTATGGCTACACCTTC.

This chain links TRBV27 with TRBJ1-6; possibly TRBD1 for D (5 bases). Germline CDR1 and CDR2: MNHEY and SMNVEV (reference sequence). The CDR3 extends over 15 amino acids. The V end was cut by 2 bases, the J end by 6 bases, with 11 bases between. The CDR3 loop reads CASSLEGLGNSPLHF. The CDR3 DNA reads as TGTGCCAGCAGTTTAGAGGGGTTAGGTAATTCACCCCTCCACTTT.

Only a few counts were recorded for this clone. This chain uses TRBV9 with TRBJ2-3; no reliable D call. Trimming took 3 bases from V and 4 from J, leaving 9 bases between them. The germline V gene has CDR1 SGDLS and CDR2 YYNGEE. CDR3 length: 13 residues. The CDR3 DNA reads TGTGCCAGCAGCGCCGCAGGATCAGATACGCAGTATTTT. It translates to CASSAAGSDTQYF.

The genes are TRBV4-3 and TRBJ1-2; D remains unclear. The CDR3 is 15 residues long. Germline loops: CDR1 LGHNA, CDR2 YSLEER. V lost 3 bases to trimming and J lost 6 bases, with 17 bases between them. CDR3 sequence: CASSQDTEPLNGYTF. The DNA for the CDR3 is TGCGCCAGCAGCCAGGATACGGAGCCTCTTAATGGCTACACCTTC.

This clone has a handful of counts. V and J are TRBV27 and TRBJ1-1; TRBD1 might be the D (6 bases). The germline V and J ends were trimmed by 5 bases and 10 bases, with 14 bases remaining between them. CDR3 length: 12 residues. Germline CDR1 is MNHEY and CDR2 is SMNVEV (reference sequence). CDR3 amino acids: CASSPRGLGAFF. The DNA for the CDR3 is TGTGCCAGCAGTCCCCGGGGGCTCGGAGCTTTCTTT.

The rearrangement links TRBV19 to TRBJ2-3; D is unclear. This CDR3 is built from 15 residues. V was clipped by 2 bases and J by 2 bases, with 11 bases between them. CDR1 is LNHDA, CDR2 SQIVND, per germline (reference sequence). This CDR3 reads CASSISSGYTDTQYF. CDR3 nucleotide sequence: TGTGCCAGTAGTATAAGCTCAGGATACACAGATACGCAGTATTTT.

This clone has more than one count but fewer than ten. The genes are TRBV5-6 and TRBJ1-1; D not resolved. The CDR3 totals 16 residues. V was pared by 0 bases and J by 1 base, with 13 bases between. Germline CDR1 reads SGHDT; CDR2 reads YYEEEE. CDR3 region: CASSLVGRRKNTEAFF. The CDR3 bases are TGTGCCAGCAGCTTGGTGGGGAGGAGGAAGAACACTGAAGCTTTCTTT.

The sample holds many counts of this clone. The chain is built from TRBV5-6 and TRBJ1-3; D gene unclear. V gave up 3 bases and J gave up 0 bases, with 13 bases separating them. The germline CDR1 and CDR2 sequences are SGHDT and YYEEEE. This CDR3 is built from 16 residues. The CDR3 nucleotides are TGTGCCAGCAGCTGGGCGGACTCCCTCTCTGGAAACACCATATATTTT. It yields the protein CASSWADSLSGNTIYF.

This clone was observed a few times. V gene TRBV7-9 combines with J gene TRBJ2-1; 7 bases line up with TRBD1. Germline trimming cut 6 bases from V and 5 bases from J; bases unmatched to any gene: 4. The CDR3 extends over 13 amino acids. Germline V CDR1 and CDR2: SEHNR, FQNEAQ (reference sequence). The CDR3 DNA reads as TGTGCCAGCAGATCTACAGGGGACAATGAGCAGTTCTTC. Amino acid sequence: CASRSTGDNEQFF.

This clone was observed a handful of times. The chain employs TRBV4-3 and TRBJ1-6, with 10 bases fitting TRBD1. The CDR3 loop spans 17 amino acids. V gave up 1 base and J gave up 6 bases; unmatched junction bases: 6. Germline lookup yields CDR1 LGHNA and CDR2 YSLEER. CDR3 in amino acids: CASSQGGQGLSNSPLHF. The CDR3 region has the DNA TGCGCCAGCAGCCAAGGGGGACAGGGGTTAAGTAATTCACCCCTCCACTTT.

This clone was counted at least ten times. CDR3 loop: CASTATWNEQFF. As DNA, the CDR3 is TGTGCCAGCACCGCTACATGGAATGAGCAGTTCTTC. The J gene is TRBJ2-1, the V gene TRBV7-2; D unclear. Germline CDR1 is SGHTA and CDR2 is FQGNSA. The CDR3 sequence is 12 residues long. Trimming removed 7 bases at V and 7 bases at J, with 11 bases between.

Of note for this clone: Sequence at one end of the junction differs from germline and may be a read error. The chain uses TRBV7-7 and TRBJ2-5; D is possibly TRBD2 (6 bases). Germline CDR1 is SSHAT and CDR2 is FNYEAQ (reference sequence). The CDR3 has 15 amino acids. The CDR3 sequence: CASSLAPGGQETQYF. In DNA form, the CDR3 reads TGTGCTAGCAGCTTAGCCCCCGGGGGACAAGAGACCCAGTACTTC.

V usage is TRBV11-2 and J usage is TRBJ2-7; D may match TRBD1 or TRBD2 (5 bases each). Between the trimmed V and J ends, which lost 5 bases and 3 bases, there was a span of 17 bases. The CDR3 spans 15 residues. Germline lookup yields CDR1 SGHAT and CDR2 FQNNGV. The CDR3 sequence: CASSREMGVSYEQYF. The DNA of the CDR3 is TGTGCCAGCAGCCGAGAAATGGGGGTAAGCTACGAGCAGTACTTC.

This clone came up many times. The chain uses TRBV19 and TRBJ2-3, with D uncertain. The CDR3 totals 14 residues. The V gene's germline CDR1 is LNHDA and CDR2 SQIVND (reference sequence). Trimming cost V 1 base and J 2 bases, with 7 bases left between them. This chain's CDR3 is CASSIGLSTDTQYF. The CDR3 DNA sequence: TGTGCCAGTAGTATAGGTCTGTCCACAGATACGCAGTATTTT.

A few counts support this clone. The chain joins TRBV5-6 to TRBJ1-6; the D gene is possibly TRBD1 (5 bases). Trimming shortened V by 4 bases and J by 12 bases, and 8 bases separated the two germline ends. The germline gives CDR1 SGHDT, CDR2 YYEEEE. This CDR3 has 11 amino acids. Written as DNA, the CDR3 is TGTGCCAGCAGCATGGGGGGACCCCTCCACTTT. This encodes CASSMGGPLHF.

In this sample, this clone turned up a few times. The rearrangement links TRBV2 to TRBJ2-1, with 11 bases matching TRBD1. The V segment lost 7 bases and the J segment 9 bases; nucleotides outside the gene matches: 5. The CDR3 has 13 amino acids. Germline CDR1 and CDR2: SNHLY and FYNNEI. In DNA form, the CDR3 reads TGTGCCAGCAAGAGGACAGGGGGCAGTGAGCAGTTCTTC. Its protein product is CASKRTGGSEQFF.

This clone has just a few counts. The chain couples TRBV7-2 to TRBJ1-2; 8 nucleotides line up with TRBD1. Germline loops: CDR1 SGHTA, CDR2 FQGNSA. Losses at the gene ends were 5 bases for V and 7 bases for J; bases not matched to a gene: 3. The CDR3 sequence is 12 residues long. The chain's CDR3 is CASSHQGAGYTF. In nucleotides, the CDR3 is TGTGCCAGCAGCCATCAGGGGGCTGGCTACACCTTC.

This clone showed up just a few times. V and J are TRBV2 and TRBJ1-5; D unclear. The CDR3 runs 11 residues. Germline assignment: CDR1 SNHLY and CDR2 FYNNEI. The ends were cut back, 5 bases at V and 5 bases at J, with 4 bases in the middle. CDR3 in amino acids: CASSLDQPQHF. The CDR3 DNA follows: TGTGCCAGCAGTCTGGATCAGCCCCAGCATTTT.

This clone was found many times. The V call is TRBV14, the J call TRBJ2-1; TRBD2 might be the D (5 bases). V lost 1 base and J 6 bases, leaving 10 bases between the germline ends. The germline V gene has CDR1 SGHDN and CDR2 FVKESK. The length of the CDR3 is 14 residues. CDR3 bases: TGTGCCAGCAGCCAAGTTTATGGGAGCAATGAGCAGTTCTTC. Amino acid sequence: CASSQVYGSNEQFF.

The chain employs TRBV29-1 and TRBJ2-6, with 7 positions matching TRBD1. This CDR3 has 14 residues. The ends lost 6 bases at V and 4 bases at J; junction bases unmatched: 6. CDR1 and CDR2 (germline): SQVTM, ANQGSEA. DNA for the CDR3: TGCAGCGTAGCAGGGACAGACGGGGCCAACGTCCTGACTTTC. Protein: CSVAGTDGANVLTF.

In this sample, this clone turned up many times. The V call is TRBV28, the J call TRBJ2-7, with TRBD2 matching over 11 bases. V lost 6 bases to trimming and J lost 0 bases; unmatched junction nucleotides: 7. Germline V lookup: CDR1 MDHEN, CDR2 SYDVKM. CDR3 length: 16 amino acids. The chain's CDR3 is CASRTSGMSSSYEQYF. CDR3 nucleotide sequence: TGTGCCAGCAGGACTAGCGGGATGTCAAGCTCCTACGAGCAGTACTTC.

The rearrangement uses TRBV7-2 and TRBJ1-1, with 10 bases fitting TRBD1. The V and J ends lost 4 bases and 0 bases, in that order; junction bases with no gene match: 5. Germline V gene lookup returns CDR1 SGHTA and CDR2 FQGNSA. The CDR3 totals 16 residues. CDR3: CASSSWTGGMNTEAFF. The CDR3 DNA reads as TGTGCCAGCAGCTCATGGACAGGGGGGATGAACACTGAAGCTTTCTTT.